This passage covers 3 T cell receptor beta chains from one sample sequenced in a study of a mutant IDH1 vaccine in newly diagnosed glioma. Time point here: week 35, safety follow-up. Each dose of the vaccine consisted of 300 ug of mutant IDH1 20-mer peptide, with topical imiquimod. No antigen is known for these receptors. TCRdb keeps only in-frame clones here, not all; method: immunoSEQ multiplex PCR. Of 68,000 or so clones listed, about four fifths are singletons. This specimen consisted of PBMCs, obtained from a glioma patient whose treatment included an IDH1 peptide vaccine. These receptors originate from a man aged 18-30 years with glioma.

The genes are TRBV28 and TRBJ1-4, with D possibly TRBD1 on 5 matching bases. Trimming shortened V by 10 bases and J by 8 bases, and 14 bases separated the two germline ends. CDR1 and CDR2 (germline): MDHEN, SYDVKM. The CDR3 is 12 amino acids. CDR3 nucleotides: TGTGCCACCCAGGGTGCGGGGGAAAAACTGTTTTTT. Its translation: CATQGAGEKLFF.

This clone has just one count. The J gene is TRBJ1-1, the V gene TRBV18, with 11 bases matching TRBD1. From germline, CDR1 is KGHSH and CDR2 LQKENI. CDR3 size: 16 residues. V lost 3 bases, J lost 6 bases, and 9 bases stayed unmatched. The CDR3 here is CASSPADRGQNPEAFF. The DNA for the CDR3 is TGTGCCAGCTCACCGGCGGACAGGGGGCAAAATCCTGAAGCTTTCTTT.

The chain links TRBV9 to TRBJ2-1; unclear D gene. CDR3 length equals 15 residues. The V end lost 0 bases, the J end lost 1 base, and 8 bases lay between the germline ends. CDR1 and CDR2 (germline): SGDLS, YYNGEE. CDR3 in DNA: TGTGCCAGCAGCGTAGAAGCTCTGTCCTACAATGAGCAGTTCTTC. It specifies CASSVEALSYNEQFF.